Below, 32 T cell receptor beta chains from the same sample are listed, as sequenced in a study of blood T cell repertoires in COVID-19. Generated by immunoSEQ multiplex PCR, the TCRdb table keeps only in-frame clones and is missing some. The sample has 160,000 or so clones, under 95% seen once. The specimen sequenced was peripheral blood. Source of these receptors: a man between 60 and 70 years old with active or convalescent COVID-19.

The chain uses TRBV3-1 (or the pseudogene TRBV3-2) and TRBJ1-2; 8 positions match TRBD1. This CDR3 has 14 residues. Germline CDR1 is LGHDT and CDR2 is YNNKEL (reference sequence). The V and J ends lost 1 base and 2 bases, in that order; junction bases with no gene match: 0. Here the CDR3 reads CASSQGQGNYGYTF. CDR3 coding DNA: TGTGCCAGCAGCCAAGGACAGGGGAACTATGGCTACACCTTC.

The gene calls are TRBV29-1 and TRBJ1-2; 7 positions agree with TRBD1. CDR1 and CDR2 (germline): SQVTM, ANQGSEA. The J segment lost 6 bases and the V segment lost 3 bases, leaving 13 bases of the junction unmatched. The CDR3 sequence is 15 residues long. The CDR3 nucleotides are TGCAGCGTTGAGGGGGAGCCAAGAACAGGGGATGGCTACACCTTC. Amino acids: CSVEGEPRTGDGYTF.

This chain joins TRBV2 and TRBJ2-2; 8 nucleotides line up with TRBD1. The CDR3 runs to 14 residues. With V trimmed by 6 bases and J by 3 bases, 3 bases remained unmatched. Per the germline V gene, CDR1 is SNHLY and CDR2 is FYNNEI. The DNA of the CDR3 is TGTGCCAGCAGCCGGACAGGGCACACCGGGGAGCTGTTTTTT. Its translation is CASSRTGHTGELFF. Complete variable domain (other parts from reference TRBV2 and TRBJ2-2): EPEVTQTPSHQVTQMGQEVILRCVPISNHLYFYWYRQILGQKVEFLVSFYNNEISEKSEIFDDQFSVERPDGSNFTLKIRSTKLEDSAMYFCASSRTGHTGELFFGEGSRLTVL.

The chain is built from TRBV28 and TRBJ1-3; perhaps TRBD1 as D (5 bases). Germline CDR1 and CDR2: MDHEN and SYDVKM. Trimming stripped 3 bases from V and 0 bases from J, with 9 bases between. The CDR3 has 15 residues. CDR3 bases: TGTGCCAGCAGTTTTCGGACAAACTCTGGAAACACCATATATTTT. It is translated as CASSFRTNSGNTIYF.

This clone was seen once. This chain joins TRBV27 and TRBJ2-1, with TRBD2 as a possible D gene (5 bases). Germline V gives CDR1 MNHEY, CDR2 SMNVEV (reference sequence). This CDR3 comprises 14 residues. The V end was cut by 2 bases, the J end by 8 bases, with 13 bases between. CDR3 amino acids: CASSLATGMDEQFF. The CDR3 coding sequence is TGTGCCAGCAGTTTAGCGACGGGGATGGATGAGCAGTTCTTC.

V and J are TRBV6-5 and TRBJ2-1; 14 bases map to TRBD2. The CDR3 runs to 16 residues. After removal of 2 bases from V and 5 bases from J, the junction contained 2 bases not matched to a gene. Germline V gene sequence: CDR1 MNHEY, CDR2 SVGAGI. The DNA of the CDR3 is TGTGCCAGCAGTTACCGGGGACTAGCGGGAGACAATGAGCAGTTCTTC. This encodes CASSYRGLAGDNEQFF.

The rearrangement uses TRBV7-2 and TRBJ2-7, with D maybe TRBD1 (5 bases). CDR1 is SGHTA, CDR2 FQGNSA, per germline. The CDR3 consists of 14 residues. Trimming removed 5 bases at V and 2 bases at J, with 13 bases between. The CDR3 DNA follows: TGTGCCAGCAGCCCCGTAGCAGGGCCCTACGAGCAGTACTTC. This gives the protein CASSPVAGPYEQYF.

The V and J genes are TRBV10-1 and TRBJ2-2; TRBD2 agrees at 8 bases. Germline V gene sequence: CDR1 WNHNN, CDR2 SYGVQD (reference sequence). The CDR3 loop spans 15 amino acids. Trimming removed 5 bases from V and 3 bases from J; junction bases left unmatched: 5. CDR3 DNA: TGCGCCAGCAGTCGCGGGACTAGTGACACCGGGGAGCTGTTTTTT. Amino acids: CASSRGTSDTGELFF.

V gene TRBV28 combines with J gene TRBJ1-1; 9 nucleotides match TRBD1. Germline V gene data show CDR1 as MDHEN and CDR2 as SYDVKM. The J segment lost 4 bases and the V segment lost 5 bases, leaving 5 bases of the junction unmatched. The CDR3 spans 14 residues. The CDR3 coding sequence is TGTGCCAGCAGTCCCCCGGGACAGGGCACTGAAGCTTTCTTT. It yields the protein CASSPPGQGTEAFF.

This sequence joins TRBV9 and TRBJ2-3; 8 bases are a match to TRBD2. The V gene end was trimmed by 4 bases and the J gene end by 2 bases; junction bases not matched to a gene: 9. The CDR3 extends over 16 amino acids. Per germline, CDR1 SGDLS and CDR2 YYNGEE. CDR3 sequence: CASSPPGGGLTDTQYF. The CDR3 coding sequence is TGTGCCAGCAGCCCGCCCGGGGGGGGGCTCACAGATACGCAGTATTTT.

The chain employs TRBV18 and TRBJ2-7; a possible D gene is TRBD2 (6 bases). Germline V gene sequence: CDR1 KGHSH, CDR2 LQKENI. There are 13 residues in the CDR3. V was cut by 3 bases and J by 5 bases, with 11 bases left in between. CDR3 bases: TGTGCCAGCTCACCCAGGGACTTTGACGAGCAGTACTTC. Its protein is CASSPRDFDEQYF.

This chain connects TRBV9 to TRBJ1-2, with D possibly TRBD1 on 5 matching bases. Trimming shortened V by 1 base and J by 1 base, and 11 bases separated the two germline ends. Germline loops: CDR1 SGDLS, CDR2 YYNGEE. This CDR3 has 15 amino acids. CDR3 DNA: TGTGCCAGCAGCGTAAGCGGGACGGTTAACTATGGCTACACCTTC. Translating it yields CASSVSGTVNYGYTF.

This CDR3 is CASSIRGSRDEQYF. CDR3 nucleotide sequence: TGTGCCAGTAGTATTCGGGGGAGCCGGGACGAGCAGTACTTC. The V call is TRBV19, the J call TRBJ2-7; D might be TRBD2 (6 bases). Germline V gene lookup returns CDR1 LNHDA and CDR2 SQIVND (reference sequence). The CDR3 totals 14 residues. The germline V and J ends were trimmed by 3 bases and 5 bases, with 14 bases remaining between them.

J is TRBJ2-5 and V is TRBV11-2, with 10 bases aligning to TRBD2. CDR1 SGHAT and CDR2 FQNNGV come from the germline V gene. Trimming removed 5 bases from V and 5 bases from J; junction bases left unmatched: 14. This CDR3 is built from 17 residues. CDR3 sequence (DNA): TGTGCCAGCAGCACCCGGACTAGCGGCCACGGAGGGGAGACCCAGTACTTC. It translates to CASSTRTSGHGGETQYF.

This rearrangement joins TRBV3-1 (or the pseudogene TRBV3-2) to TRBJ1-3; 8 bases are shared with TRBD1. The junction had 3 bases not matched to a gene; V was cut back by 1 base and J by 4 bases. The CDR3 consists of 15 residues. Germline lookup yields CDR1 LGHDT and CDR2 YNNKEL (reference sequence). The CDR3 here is CASSQVRGHGNTIYF. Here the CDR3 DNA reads TGTGCCAGCAGCCAAGTCAGGGGGCACGGAAACACCATATATTTT.

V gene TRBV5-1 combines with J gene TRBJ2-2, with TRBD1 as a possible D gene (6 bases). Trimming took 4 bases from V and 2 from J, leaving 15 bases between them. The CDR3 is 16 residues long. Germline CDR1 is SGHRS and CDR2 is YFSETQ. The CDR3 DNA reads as TGCGCCAGCAGCCCCGTGACGGACAGAAACACCGGGGAGCTGTTTTTT. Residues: CASSPVTDRNTGELFF.

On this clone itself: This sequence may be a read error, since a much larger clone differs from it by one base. CDR3 sequence: CASSLQVLETQYF. The CDR3 DNA reads as TGTGCCAGCAGCTTACAGGTTCTAGAGACCCAGTACTTC. V gene TRBV7-9 combines with J gene TRBJ2-5; D uncertain. In germline, CDR1 is SEHNR, CDR2 FQNEAQ (reference sequence). V was trimmed by 2 bases and J by 4 bases, leaving 8 bases between them. The CDR3 loop spans 13 amino acids.

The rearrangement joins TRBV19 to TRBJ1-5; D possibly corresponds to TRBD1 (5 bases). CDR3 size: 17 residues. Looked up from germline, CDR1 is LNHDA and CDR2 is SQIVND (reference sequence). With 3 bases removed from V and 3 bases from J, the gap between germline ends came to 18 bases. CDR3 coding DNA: TGTGCCAGTAGTATTAGGGGATCGAGACAGCACAATCAGCCCCAGCATTTT. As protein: CASSIRGSRQHNQPQHF.

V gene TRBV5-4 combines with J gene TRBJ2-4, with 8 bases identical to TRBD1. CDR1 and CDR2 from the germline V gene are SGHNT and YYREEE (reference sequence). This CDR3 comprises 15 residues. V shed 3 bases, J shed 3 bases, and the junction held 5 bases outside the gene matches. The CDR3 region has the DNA TGTGCCAGCAGCTACTCAGGGGGCGGCAAAAACATTCAGTACTTC. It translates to CASSYSGGGKNIQYF.

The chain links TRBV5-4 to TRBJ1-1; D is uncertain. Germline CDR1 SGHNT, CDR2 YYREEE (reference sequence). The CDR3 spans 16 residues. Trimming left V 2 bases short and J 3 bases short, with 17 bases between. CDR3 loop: CASSLIASGRDTEAFF. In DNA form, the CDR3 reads TGTGCCAGCAGCTTAATAGCGTCCGGGAGGGACACTGAAGCTTTCTTT.

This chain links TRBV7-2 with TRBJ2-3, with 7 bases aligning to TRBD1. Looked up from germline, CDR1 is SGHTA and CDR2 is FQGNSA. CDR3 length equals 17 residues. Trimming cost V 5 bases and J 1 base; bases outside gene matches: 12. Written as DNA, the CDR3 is TGTGCCAGCAGCCAAGATGACAGGGCTGCGGGCACAGATACGCAGTATTTT. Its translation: CASSQDDRAAGTDTQYF.

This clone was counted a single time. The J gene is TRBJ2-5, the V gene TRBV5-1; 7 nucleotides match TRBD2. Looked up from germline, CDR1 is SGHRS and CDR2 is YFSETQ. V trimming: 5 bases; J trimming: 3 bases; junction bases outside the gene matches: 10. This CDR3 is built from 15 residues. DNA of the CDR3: TGCGCCAGCAGTTTCCGGGGCGGGGGTGAAGAGACCCAGTACTTC. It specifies CASSFRGGGEETQYF.

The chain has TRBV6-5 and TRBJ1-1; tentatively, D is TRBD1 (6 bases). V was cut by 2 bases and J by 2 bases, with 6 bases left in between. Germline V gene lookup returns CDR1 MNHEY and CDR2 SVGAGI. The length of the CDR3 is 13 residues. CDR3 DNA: TGTGCCAGCAGTTACGGGACAAACACTGAAGCTTTCTTT. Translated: CASSYGTNTEAFF.

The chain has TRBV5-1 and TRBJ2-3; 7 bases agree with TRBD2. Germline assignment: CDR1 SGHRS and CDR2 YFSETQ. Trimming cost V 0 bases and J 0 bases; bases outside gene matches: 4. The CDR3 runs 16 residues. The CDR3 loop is CASSLAGEGSTDTQYF. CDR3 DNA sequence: TGCGCCAGCAGCTTGGCGGGGGAGGGGAGCACAGATACGCAGTATTTT.

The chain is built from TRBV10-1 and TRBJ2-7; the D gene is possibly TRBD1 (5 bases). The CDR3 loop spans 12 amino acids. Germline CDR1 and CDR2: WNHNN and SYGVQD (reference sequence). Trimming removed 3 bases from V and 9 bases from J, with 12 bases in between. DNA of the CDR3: TGCGCCAGCAGTGAACAGGCCAAGGGGCAGTACTTC. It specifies CASSEQAKGQYF.

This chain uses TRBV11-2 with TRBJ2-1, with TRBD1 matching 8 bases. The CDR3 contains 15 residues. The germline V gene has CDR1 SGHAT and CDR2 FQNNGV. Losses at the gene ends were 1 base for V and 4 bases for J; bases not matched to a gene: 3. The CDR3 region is CASSLGQGTYNEQFF. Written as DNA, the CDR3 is TGTGCCAGCAGCTTAGGACAGGGGACGTACAATGAGCAGTTCTTC.

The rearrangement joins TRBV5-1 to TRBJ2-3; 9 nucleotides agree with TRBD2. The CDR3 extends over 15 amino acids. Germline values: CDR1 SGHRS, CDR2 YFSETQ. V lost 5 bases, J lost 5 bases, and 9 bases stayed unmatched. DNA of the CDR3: TGCGCCAGCAGAATAGCGGGGGATATGAGAGATACGCAGTATTTT. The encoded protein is CASRIAGDMRDTQYF.

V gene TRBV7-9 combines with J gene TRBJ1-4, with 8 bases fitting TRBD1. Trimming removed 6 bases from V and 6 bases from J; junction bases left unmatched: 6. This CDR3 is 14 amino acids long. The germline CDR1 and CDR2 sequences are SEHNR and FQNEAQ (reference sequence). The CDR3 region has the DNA TGTGCCAGCAGGCCAGGGGGCGCAGATGAAAAACTGTTTTTT. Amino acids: CASRPGGADEKLFF.

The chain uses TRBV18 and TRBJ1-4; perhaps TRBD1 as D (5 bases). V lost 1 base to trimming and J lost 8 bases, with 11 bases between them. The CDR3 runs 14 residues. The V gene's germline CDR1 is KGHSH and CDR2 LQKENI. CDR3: CASSPQGQGEKLFF. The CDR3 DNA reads TGTGCCAGCTCACCACAGGGGCAAGGAGAAAAACTGTTTTTT.

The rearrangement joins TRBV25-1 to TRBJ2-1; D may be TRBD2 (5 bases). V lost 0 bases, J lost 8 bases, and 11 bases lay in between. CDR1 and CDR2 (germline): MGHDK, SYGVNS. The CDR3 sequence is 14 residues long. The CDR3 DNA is TGTGCCAGCAGTGAATATAGGACCGGGGATGAGCAGTTCTTC. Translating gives CASSEYRTGDEQFF.

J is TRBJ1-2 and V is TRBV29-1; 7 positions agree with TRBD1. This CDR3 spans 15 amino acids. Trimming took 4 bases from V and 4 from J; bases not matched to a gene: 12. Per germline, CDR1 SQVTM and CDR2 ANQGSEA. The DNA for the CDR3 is TGCAGCGTTGTGGGGAACAGGGGCACAATCTATGGCTACACCTTC. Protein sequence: CSVVGNRGTIYGYTF. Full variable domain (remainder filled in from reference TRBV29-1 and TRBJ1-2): SAVISQKPSRDICQRGTSLTIQCQVDSQVTMMFWYRQQPGQSLTLIATANQGSEATYESGFVIDKFPISRPNLTFSTLTVSNMSPEDSSIYLCSVVGNRGTIYGYTFGSGTRLTVV.

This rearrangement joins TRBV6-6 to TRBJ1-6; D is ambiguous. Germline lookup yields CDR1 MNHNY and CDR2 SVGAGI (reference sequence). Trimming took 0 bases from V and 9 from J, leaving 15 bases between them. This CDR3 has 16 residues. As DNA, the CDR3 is TGTGCCAGCAGTTACTCCCTCCGGGAACTCATTTCACCCCTCCACTTT. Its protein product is CASSYSLRELISPLHF.